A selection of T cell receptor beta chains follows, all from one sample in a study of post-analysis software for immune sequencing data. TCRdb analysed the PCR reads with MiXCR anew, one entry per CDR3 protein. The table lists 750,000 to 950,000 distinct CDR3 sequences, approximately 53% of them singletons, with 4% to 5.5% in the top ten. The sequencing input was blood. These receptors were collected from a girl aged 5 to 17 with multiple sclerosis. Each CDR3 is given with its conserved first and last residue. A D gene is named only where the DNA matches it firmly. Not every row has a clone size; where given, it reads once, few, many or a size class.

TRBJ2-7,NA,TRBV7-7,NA,TGTGCCAGCAGCTTAAGGTTAAGGTCCGAGCAGTACTTC,CASSLRLRSEQYF
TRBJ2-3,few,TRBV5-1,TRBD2,TGCGCCAGCAGCTGGAACGCGGGAGGATTCACAGATACGCAGTATTTT,CASSWNAGGFTDTQYF
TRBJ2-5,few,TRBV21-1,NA,TGTGCCAGCAGCCACTCTCCGCGGGGGCCTTTAGGGGAGTACTTC,CASSHSPRGPLGEYF
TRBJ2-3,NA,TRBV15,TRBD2,TGTGCCGCCAGTCCCCCCTTCGGGCTAGCGGGCACAGATACGCAGTATTTT,CAASPPFGLAGTDTQYF
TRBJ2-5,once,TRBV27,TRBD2,TGTGCCGTCAGGAGGCTAGCGGGAGTTGGGGAGACCCAGTACTTC,CAVRRLAGVGETQYF
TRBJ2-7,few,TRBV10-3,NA,TGTGCCATCAGTGACGTGGCCTACGAGCAGTACTTC,CAISDVAYEQYF
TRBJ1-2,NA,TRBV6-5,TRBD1,TGTGCCAGCACCTACGGGCGACAGGGGGCTGGTGGCTACACCTTC,CASTYGRQGAGGYTF
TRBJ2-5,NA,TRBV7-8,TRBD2,TGTGCCACCCGAAAGACTAGCGGCGGGGAGACCCAGTACTTC,CATRKTSGGETQYF
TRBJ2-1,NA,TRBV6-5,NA,TGTGCCAGCAGTTACGCCCAGAACAATGAGCAGTTCTTC,CASSYAQNNEQFF
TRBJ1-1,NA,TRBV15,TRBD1,TGTGCCACCAGCAGAGCGGGGACAGGGAACACTGAAGCTTTCTTT,CATSRAGTGNTEAFF
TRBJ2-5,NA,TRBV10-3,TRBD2,TGTGCCATCAGTGGGCTAGCGGGATACAATGAGCAGTACTTC,CAISGLAGYNEQYF
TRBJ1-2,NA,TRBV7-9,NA,TGTGCCAGCAGTGCTCAGGAGTACGGTGGCTACACCTTC,CASSAQEYGGYTF
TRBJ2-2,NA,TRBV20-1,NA,TGCAGTGCTAGCCATCTCGGGGGCCGGGAGCTGTTTTTT,CSASHLGGRELFF
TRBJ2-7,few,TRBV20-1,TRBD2,TGCAGTGCTAGCTCTAGCGGGAGGTTGGGGGAGCAGTACTTC,CSASSSGRLGEQYF
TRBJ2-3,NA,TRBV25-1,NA,TGTGCCAGCAGTGGGTCCTCCACAGATACGCAGTATTTT,CASSGSSTDTQYF
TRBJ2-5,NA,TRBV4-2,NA,TGTGCCAGCAGCCTCCTCACGGGGCGTGGAGAGACCCAGTACTTC,CASSLLTGRGETQYF
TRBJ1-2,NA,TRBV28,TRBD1,TGTGCCAGCAGTCCTCCGGGACAGGGGGCTGGAGGCTACACCTTC,CASSPPGQGAGGYTF
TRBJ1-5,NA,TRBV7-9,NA,TGTGCCAGCAGCTTTAACAGCAACAATCAGCCCCAGCATTTT,CASSFNSNNQPQHF
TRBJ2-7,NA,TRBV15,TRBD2,TGTGCCACCGGAACTTGGCGGGAGCCCTACGAGCAGTACTTC,CATGTWREPYEQYF
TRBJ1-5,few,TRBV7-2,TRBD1,TGTGCCAGCAGCTTGGGGACAGGGAGGCATCAGCCCCAGCATTTT,CASSLGTGRHQPQHF
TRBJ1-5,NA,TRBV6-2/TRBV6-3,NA,TGTGCCAGCAGTTACCCTCTTCAGCCCCAGCATTTT,CASSYPLQPQHF
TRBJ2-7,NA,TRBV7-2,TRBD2,TGTGCCAGCAGCCGTAGCGGGGGGGATCCCTACGAGCAGTACTTC,CASSRSGGDPYEQYF
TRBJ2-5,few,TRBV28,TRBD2,TGTGCCAGCAGTTTCTCCGGACTAGCGGAGGTGGAGACCCAGTACTTC,CASSFSGLAEVETQYF
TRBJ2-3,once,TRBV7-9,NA,TGTGCCAGCAGCTTATTGGGTCGAGGGAATACGCAGTATTTT,CASSLLGRGNTQYF
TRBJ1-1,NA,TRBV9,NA,TGTGCCAGCAGCGTAGGGGTCGACAGGAGGGTTCTAACTGAAGCTTTCTTT,CASSVGVDRRVLTEAFF
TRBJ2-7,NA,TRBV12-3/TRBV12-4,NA,TGTGCCAGCAGTTTCCTACAGACGGGGCGGACCTACGAGCAGTACTTC,CASSFLQTGRTYEQYF
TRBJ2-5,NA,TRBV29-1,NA,TGCAGCGTTGTGGCCGTCGAAGAGACCCAGTACTTC,CSVVAVEETQYF
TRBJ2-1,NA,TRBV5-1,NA,TGCGCCAGCAGCTTGGATGAGACACGGCAGTTCTTC,CASSLDETRQFF
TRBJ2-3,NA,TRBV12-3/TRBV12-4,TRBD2,TGTGCCAGCAGTTCCCTTAGCGGGAGCACAGATACGCAGTATTTT,CASSSLSGSTDTQYF
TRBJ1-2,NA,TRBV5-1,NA,TGCGCCAGCAGCTTGGCCGGGGCCGACTATGGCTACACCTTC,CASSLAGADYGYTF
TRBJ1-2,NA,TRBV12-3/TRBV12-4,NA,TGTGCCAGCAGTTCGGTCACGTCTAACTATGGCTACACCTTC,CASSSVTSNYGYTF
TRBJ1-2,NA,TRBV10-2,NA,TGCGCCAGCAGTGAGACGGCAGGGGCCTATGGCTACACCTTC,CASSETAGAYGYTF
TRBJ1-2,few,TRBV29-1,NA,TGCAGCGTCGAGGACACGTTAAAATATGGCTACACCTTC,CSVEDTLKYGYTF
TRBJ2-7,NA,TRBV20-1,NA,TGCAGTGCTAGTCATAGCGCGTACGAGCAGTACTTC,CSASHSAYEQYF
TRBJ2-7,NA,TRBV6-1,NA,TGTGCCAGCCGAGTCGGAGGGACGGCCTACGAGCAGTACTTC,CASRVGGTAYEQYF
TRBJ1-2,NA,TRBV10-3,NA,TGTGCCATCAGTCCTCCGGGGGACCTCTATGGCTACACCTTC,CAISPPGDLYGYTF
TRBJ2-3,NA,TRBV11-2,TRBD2,TGTGCCAGCAGCTTGCTAGCGGGAGGTCCTAGCACAGATACGCAGTATTTT,CASSLLAGGPSTDTQYF
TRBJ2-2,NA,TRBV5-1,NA,TGCGCCAGCAGCACATCTTACACCGGGGAGCTGTTTTTT,CASSTSYTGELFF
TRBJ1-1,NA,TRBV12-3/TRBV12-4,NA,TGTGCCAGCAGTTTTTGGGGAGATGGGAACACTGAAGCTTTCTTT,CASSFWGDGNTEAFF
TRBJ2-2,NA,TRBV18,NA,TGTGCCAGCTCAGGGACGCGGACAGAAAACACCGGGGAGCTGTTTTTT,CASSGTRTENTGELFF
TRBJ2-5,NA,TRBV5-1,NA,TGCGCCAGCAGCTTGGAAGGACCTCAAGAGACCCAGTACTTC,CASSLEGPQETQYF
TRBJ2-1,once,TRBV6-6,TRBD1,TGTGCCATCAACTCGGGACAGGGTCACAATGAGCAGTTCTTC,CAINSGQGHNEQFF
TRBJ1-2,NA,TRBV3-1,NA,TGTGCCAGCAGCCACCGAGACCCTTCAATCTATGGCTACACCTTC,CASSHRDPSIYGYTF
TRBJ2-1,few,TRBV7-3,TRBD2,TGTGCCAGCAGCGGAGGGACTAGCAACGACAATGAGCAGTTCTTC,CASSGGTSNDNEQFF